This TCR beta chain was captured by sequencing in a study of cytomegalovirus exposure and HLA in healthy donors. The V and J ends lost 10 bases and 2 bases, in that order; junction bases with no gene match: 3. Germline V gives CDR1 MNHEY, CDR2 SMNVEV (reference sequence). CDR3 length: 13 amino acids. A note on this clone: The antigen is undetermined.

Findings and limits, study-wide: In an earlier analysis, productive rearrangement rates for most beta V segments clustered near 87% or 30%.

PCR used 60 Vbeta primers and 13 Jbeta primers. Sequencing was performed with immunoSEQ multiplex PCR; in TCRdb, only in-frame clones are kept and a portion is missing. The table has some 120,000 clones, about 75% seen once. The sample taken for sequencing was PBMCs. The V and J genes are TRBV27 and TRBJ2-7; 12 nucleotides align to TRBD2. The sequence was obtained from a woman aged 40-49 years in good health and CMV-seropositive. CDR3 DNA sequence: TGTGCCACCCTAGCGGGAGGGACCTACGAGCAGTACTTC. Protein product: CATLAGGTYEQYF.